These 20 T cell receptor beta chains were all obtained from the same sample, sequenced in a study of cytomegalovirus exposure and HLA in healthy donors. PCR involved 60 Vbeta and 13 Jbeta primers. The assay was immunoSEQ multiplex PCR, and TCRdb's table has in-frame clones only and misses some. This table has around 88,000 clones, over 65% appearing once. Material for sequencing was PBMCs. These receptor sequences come from a male donor in good health and CMV-seronegative.

The chain combines TRBV27 with TRBJ1-2; 7 bases agree with TRBD1. This CDR3 spans 12 amino acids. V lost 6 bases, J lost 2 bases, and 0 bases stayed unmatched. Per the germline V gene, CDR1 is MNHEY and CDR2 is SMNVEV (reference sequence). The CDR3 spells CASRTGNYGYTF. CDR3 nucleotides: TGTGCCAGCAGGACAGGGAACTATGGCTACACCTTC.

The chain recombines TRBV7-8 with TRBJ2-1; 13 positions match TRBD2. The CDR3 totals 15 residues. Looked up from germline, CDR1 is SGHVS and CDR2 is FQNEAQ. The V gene end was trimmed by 4 bases and the J gene end by 9 bases; junction bases not matched to a gene: 6. The CDR3 protein is CASSSPGLAGFEQFF. The DNA for the CDR3 is TGTGCCAGCAGCTCACCGGGACTAGCGGGATTTGAGCAGTTCTTC.

The sample holds many counts of this clone. The chain carries TRBV27 and TRBJ2-7; 9 nucleotides match TRBD1. J lost 3 bases, V lost 2 bases, and 8 bases had no gene match. Germline CDR1 and CDR2: MNHEY and SMNVEV (reference sequence). This CDR3 is built from 16 residues. The CDR3 sequence is CASSLGRGQGRYEQYF. For the CDR3, the DNA is TGTGCCAGCAGTTTAGGGAGGGGACAGGGACGCTACGAGCAGTACTTC.

There are a few counts of this clone. This rearrangement joins TRBV27 to TRBJ2-7, with TRBD2 matching 11 bases. The ends lost 6 bases at V and 1 base at J; junction bases unmatched: 5. CDR1 MNHEY and CDR2 SMNVEV come from the germline V gene (reference sequence). The CDR3 is made up of 15 amino acids. The chain's CDR3 is CASSSTSGGSYEQYF. DNA for the CDR3: TGTGCCAGCAGCTCCACTAGCGGGGGATCCTACGAGCAGTACTTC.

This chain uses TRBV5-1 with TRBJ1-4; tentative D call: TRBD1 (6 bases). The ends were cut back, 4 bases at V and 1 base at J, with 11 bases in the middle. CDR3 size: 15 residues. Germline CDR1 SGHRS, CDR2 YFSETQ. The CDR3 reads CASSESGVTNEKLFF. Written as DNA, the CDR3 is TGCGCCAGCAGCGAATCAGGGGTAACTAATGAAAAACTGTTTTTT.

CDR3: CASSKDREDQPQHF. CDR3 in DNA: TGTGCCAGTAGTAAGGACAGGGAGGATCAGCCCCAGCATTTT. The gene calls are TRBV19 and TRBJ1-5; 8 bases map to TRBD1. This CDR3 contains 14 residues. Germline lookup yields CDR1 LNHDA and CDR2 SQIVND (reference sequence). With V trimmed by 4 bases and J by 5 bases, 4 bases remained unmatched.

The chain combines TRBV4-2 with TRBJ1-2, with 8 bases that match TRBD1. Germline CDR1 LGHNA, CDR2 YNFKEQ. After removal of 0 bases from V and 3 bases from J, the junction contained 6 bases not matched to a gene. The CDR3 loop spans 16 amino acids. The CDR3, as DNA: TGTGCCAGCAGCCAAGAATGGCAGGGGGCGGACTATGGCTACACCTTC. Its translation: CASSQEWQGADYGYTF.

This chain links TRBV7-9 with TRBJ1-1; D is unclear. Looked up from germline, CDR1 is SEHNR and CDR2 is FQNEAQ (reference sequence). The CDR3 loop spans 12 amino acids. V was trimmed by 11 bases and J by 8 bases, leaving 18 bases between them. Written as DNA, the CDR3 is TGTGCCCCCTTGGGCGAAACAGCAGAAGCTTTCTTT. It translates to CAPLGETAEAFF.

The rearrangement links TRBV15 to TRBJ2-1; 11 nucleotides match TRBD2. CDR3 length equals 15 residues. From germline, CDR1 is LNHNV and CDR2 YYDKDF (reference sequence). After removal of 1 base from V and 6 bases from J, the junction contained 2 bases not matched to a gene. The CDR3 protein is CATSRVSGRVNEQFF. The CDR3 nucleotides read TGTGCCACCAGCAGAGTTAGCGGGAGGGTCAATGAGCAGTTCTTC.

The chain carries TRBV6-5 and TRBJ2-7, with D maybe TRBD2 (5 bases). CDR1 is MNHEY, CDR2 SVGAGI, per germline. Trimming removed 0 bases from V and 7 bases from J, with 13 bases in between. The CDR3 runs to 14 residues. CDR3 sequence: CASSYSRVAYEQYF. The CDR3 DNA is TGTGCCAGCAGTTACTCGAGGGTAGCTTATGAGCAGTACTTC.

This rearrangement joins TRBV6-1 to TRBJ1-1; D not certain. The CDR3 length is 15 residues. CDR1 and CDR2 from the germline V gene are MNHNS and SASEGT. Trimming left V 6 bases short and J 6 bases short, with 20 bases between. The CDR3 sequence is CASSPDPGRSAEAFF. CDR3 DNA sequence: TGTGCCAGCAGCCCAGACCCGGGTAGGAGCGCTGAAGCTTTCTTT.

This chain links TRBV19 with TRBJ2-7, with a possible D match to TRBD1 (6 bases). Between the trimmed V and J ends, which lost 7 bases and 4 bases, there was a span of 17 bases. The CDR3 consists of 14 residues. Germline V gene lookup returns CDR1 LNHDA and CDR2 SQIVND (reference sequence). The CDR3 protein is CASTPTGTSYEQYF. The DNA for the CDR3 is TGTGCCAGTACCCCCACCGGGACATCATACGAGCAGTACTTC.

A few counts support this clone. The gene calls are TRBV27 and TRBJ1-5; the D gene is possibly TRBD1 (5 bases). With 9 bases removed from V and 0 bases from J, the gap between germline ends came to 9 bases. The germline gives CDR1 MNHEY, CDR2 SMNVEV (reference sequence). The CDR3 loop spans 13 amino acids. DNA for the CDR3: TGTGCCAGTGGACACTATAGCAATCAGCCCCAGCATTTT. This codes for CASGHYSNQPQHF.

This clone came up once. The gene calls are TRBV7-3 and TRBJ2-2, with 10 bases lining up with TRBD1. The length of the CDR3 is 15 residues. In germline, CDR1 is SGHTA, CDR2 FQGTGA. Losses at the gene ends were 5 bases for V and 5 bases for J; bases not matched to a gene: 5. The CDR3 loop reads CASSKTGGATGELFF. In DNA, the CDR3 is TGTGCCAGCAGCAAGACAGGGGGCGCAACCGGGGAGCTGTTTTTT.

The V call is TRBV7-8, the J call TRBJ1-1, with 8 bases lining up with TRBD1. The germline V gene encodes CDR1 SGHVS and CDR2 FQNEAQ. Trimming took 1 base from V and 0 from J; bases not matched to a gene: 4. CDR3 size: 16 residues. The CDR3 loop reads CASSLGQGRMNTEAFF. The CDR3 DNA is TGTGCCAGCAGCTTAGGACAGGGGAGGATGAACACTGAAGCTTTCTTT.

The chain couples TRBV7-6 to TRBJ2-7; the match to TRBD2 covers 12 bases. CDR3 length equals 14 residues. After removal of 3 bases from V and 3 bases from J, the junction contained 0 bases not matched to a gene. CDR1 and CDR2 (germline): SGHVS, FNYEAQ. CDR3 protein: CASSLTSGSYEQYF. DNA for the CDR3: TGTGCCAGCAGCTTGACTAGCGGGAGCTACGAGCAGTACTTC.

The chain carries TRBV30 and TRBJ1-2; D uncertain. Germline-derived CDR1 and CDR2 are GTSNPN and SVGIG (reference sequence). The V gene lost 6 bases and the J gene lost 5 bases, with 16 bases spanning the gap. The CDR3 length is 13 residues. The CDR3 spells CACNREGEYGYTF. CDR3 nucleotide sequence: TGTGCCTGTAACCGGGAGGGCGAATATGGCTACACCTTC.

In nucleotides, the CDR3 is TGTGCCAGCAGCTGGGGGGGTTCCTACGAGCAGTACTTC. This codes for CASSWGGSYEQYF. This chain joins TRBV5-6 and TRBJ2-7; 7 bases are a match to TRBD2. The CDR3 consists of 13 residues. Per germline, CDR1 SGHDT and CDR2 YYEEEE. Trimming at V came to 3 bases and at J to 1 base, leaving 1 base not matched to a gene.

This rearrangement joins TRBV6-4 to TRBJ1-1; D is ambiguous. V was pared by 6 bases and J by 1 base, with 15 bases between. Germline CDR1 MRHNA, CDR2 SNTAGT. The CDR3 has 15 residues. This CDR3 is CASSQTTPWNTEAFF. The CDR3 region has the DNA TGTGCCAGCAGCCAAACAACCCCCTGGAACACTGAAGCTTTCTTT.

Comments on this clone: Because the CDR3 is missing its conserved closing phenylalanine or tryptophan, this is likely a read error. CDR3: CASSLNTGELFS. The CDR3 nucleotides are TGTGCCAGCAGCCTCAACACCGGGGAGCTGTTTTCT. This chain connects TRBV11-3 to TRBJ2-2; D is undetermined. Trimming removed 5 bases from V and 2 bases from J, with 3 bases in between. The CDR3 is made up of 12 amino acids. CDR1 and CDR2 (germline): SGHNT, YENEEA.